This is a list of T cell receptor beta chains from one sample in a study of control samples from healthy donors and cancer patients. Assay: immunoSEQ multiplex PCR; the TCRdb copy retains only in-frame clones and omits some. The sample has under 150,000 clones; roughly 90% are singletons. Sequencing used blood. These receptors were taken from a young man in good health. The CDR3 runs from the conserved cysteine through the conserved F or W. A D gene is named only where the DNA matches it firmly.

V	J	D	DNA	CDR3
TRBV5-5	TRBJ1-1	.	TGTGCCAGCAGCCCTTTACCGGAACAGGCTTTAGGGGCTTTCTTT	CASSPLPEQALGAFF
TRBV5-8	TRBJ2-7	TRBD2	TGTGCCAGCAGCTTCAAAATTACCGGGACTAGTTATTACGAGCAGTACTTC	CASSFKITGTSYYEQYF
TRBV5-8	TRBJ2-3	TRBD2	TGTGCCAGCAGCTTGGGAGCGGGAGTGGGAACAGATACGCAGTATTTT	CASSLGAGVGTDTQYF
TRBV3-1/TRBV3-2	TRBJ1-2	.	TGTGCCAGCAGCCAGTTGGGCCAGAACGATGGCTACACCTTC	CASSQLGQNDGYTF
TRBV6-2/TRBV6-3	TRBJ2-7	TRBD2	TGTGCCAGCAGTTACTCCCAAAACGGAGCGGGATTTAACGAGCAGTACTTC	CASSYSQNGAGFNEQYF
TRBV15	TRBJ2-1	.	TGTGCCACCAGCAGAGGAATCTACAATGAGCAGTTCTTC	CATSRGIYNEQFF
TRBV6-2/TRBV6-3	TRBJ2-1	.	TGTGCCAGCAGTTACCTATCGGTTCGCGGAACCTACAATGAGCAGTTCTTC	CASSYLSVRGTYNEQFF
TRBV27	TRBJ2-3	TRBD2	TGTGCCAGCAGTAGACTAGCGGGAGCTGGAGATACGCAGTATTTT	CASSRLAGAGDTQYF
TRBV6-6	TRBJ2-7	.	TGTGCCAGCAGTTACGGTAGGGACAATAAATTCTTC	CASSYGRDNKFF
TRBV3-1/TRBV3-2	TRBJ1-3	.	TGTGCCAGCAGGAGGCAGGGGACCCCAAACACCATATATTTT	CASRRQGTPNTIYF
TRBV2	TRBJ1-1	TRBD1	TGTGCCAGCAGTGATTTTAAGCGGACAGGGAGCACTGAAGCTTTCTTT	CASSDFKRTGSTEAFF